Listed below are T cell receptor beta chains from one sample, sequenced in a study of CD8+ T cells in alopecia areata. Assay used: immunoSEQ multiplex PCR; TCRdb lists only in-frame clones, some missing. The sample yields under 95,000 clones, more than 65% seen once. The specimen comprised CD8+ T cells sorted from blood, sampled at week 44, from a patient treated with tofacitinib. The receptor set was obtained from a human donor with alopecia areata. Each CDR3 is given with its conserved first and last residue. A D gene is named only where the DNA matches it firmly. Expanded clones get a size class; other rows say once, few or many, or leave the size out.

j_call clone_size d_call v_call cdr3_aa cdr3_nt
TRBJ1-2 - TRBD1 TRBV5-1 CASRGQGSGYTF TGCGCCAGCAGGGGACAGGGTAGCGGCTACACCTTC
TRBJ1-1 - - TRBV30 CAWTLVNTEAFF TGTGCCTGGACCTTAGTGAACACTGAAGCTTTCTTT
TRBJ1-1 - - TRBV13 CASSPRSSMNTEAFF TGTGCCAGCAGCCCCAGATCGTCCATGAACACTGAAGCTTTCTTT
TRBJ1-5 - - TRBV7-9 CASSLVGGNSNQPQHF TGTGCCAGCAGCTTAGTAGGGGGAAATAGCAATCAGCCCCAGCATTTT
TRBJ2-7 - - TRBV30 CAWRDGYEQYF TGTGCCTGGAGAGACGGCTACGAGCAGTACTTC
TRBJ1-5 - - TRBV4-3 CASSQDRGGPQHF TGCGCCAGCAGCCAAGACCGGGGAGGGCCCCAGCATTTT
TRBJ2-1 - TRBD1 TRBV7-8 CASSVRDSLFRNEQFF TGTGCCAGCAGCGTCAGGGACAGCCTTTTTAGGAATGAGCAGTTCTTC
TRBJ2-1 - TRBD1 TRBV7-9 CASSLVGTGSNEQFF TGTGCCAGCAGCTTAGTAGGGACAGGGTCCAATGAGCAGTTCTTC
TRBJ2-4 few TRBD1 TRBV25-1 CASSTGGADIQYF TGTGCCAGCAGTACAGGGGGCGCAGACATTCAGTACTTC
TRBJ2-7 once - TRBV11-2 CASSPMTGGYEQYF TGTGCCAGCAGCCCCATGACAGGAGGGTACGAGCAGTACTTC
TRBJ2-1 few - TRBV19 CASSLQGSNEQFF TGTGCCAGTAGTCTACAGGGATCCAATGAGCAGTTCTTC
TRBJ1-2 once - TRBV29-1 CSVVGPGDYGYTF TGCAGCGTTGTTGGCCCAGGGGACTATGGCTACACCTTC